This T cell receptor beta chain was recorded in a study of blood T cells in healthy people across ages. The wider study: Capturing about one barcoded beta molecule per two T cells was achieved by template switching.

Study-level points and caveats: Age advanced and TCR beta diversity per million T cells fell, roughly linearly. As naive T cell percentage varied, TCR beta diversity correlated strongly with it.

Comment on this clonotype: Its antigen is not known.

A sample-barcoded 5' primer and a J-beta primer mix were used in a second PCR of roughly 7 to 11 cycles. From the 5' RACE reads, TCRdb called clonotypes with MiXCR, one entry per CDR3 protein. This sample has about 680,000 distinct CDR3 sequences; 49% occur once, and the top ten carry roughly 31%. What was sequenced was blood. This receptor was obtained from a woman between 55 and 75 years old in good health.

CDR3 sequence (DNA): TGTGCCAGCAGCTTGGAACGAGATACGCAGTATTTT. Residues: CASSLERDTQYF. The chain joins TRBV5-6 to TRBJ2-3; D is unclear. Trimming removed 0 bases from V and 5 bases from J, with 4 bases in between. Germline V gene sequence: CDR1 SGHDT, CDR2 YYEEEE. The length of the CDR3 is 12 residues.